This T cell receptor (beta chain) comes out of a study of blood T cell repertoires in COVID-19. Produced via immunoSEQ multiplex PCR; TCRdb's table is partial and in-frame only. The sample shows approximately 300,000 clones, around 85% of them seen only once. The CDR3 consists of 13 residues. Germline-derived CDR1 and CDR2 are MNHNY and SVGAGI (reference sequence). Trimming removed 7 bases from V and 1 base from J; junction bases left unmatched: 4. Cohort allocation depended upon clinical history that participants reported. This rearrangement joins TRBV6-6 to TRBJ2-7, with 7 bases fitting TRBD1. This TCR derives from a woman in her twenties or thirties who had been exposed to COVID-19. Sequencing was performed on PBMCs or T cells enriched from blood (not recorded which). The CDR3 sequence is CASNGQASYEQYF. Here the CDR3 DNA reads TGTGCCAGCAACGGACAGGCATCCTACGAGCAGTACTTC.